These T cell receptor beta chains were read from a single sample in a study of response to subunit inactivated influenza vaccine. TCRdb redid the calling of the RT-PCR reads with MiXCR, one entry per CDR3 protein. The sample has some 520,000 distinct CDR3 sequences; 16% are singletons. The sequencing used CD4+ T cells sorted from PBMCs, collected 23 to 25 months after vaccination. The receptors shown here come from a man aged 50-75 years who received an inactivated influenza vaccine. Both conserved end residues are part of each CDR3. The D gene is left open where the match is weak. Clone size is stated in some rows and not others, as once, few, many or a class when expanded.

J,D,V,size,CDR3,DNA
TRBJ2-6,-,TRBV14,-,CASSQRGPNSGANVLTF,TGTGCCAGCAGCCAAAGAGGGCCAAACTCTGGGGCCAACGTCCTGACTTTC
TRBJ2-3,TRBD1,TRBV6-2/TRBV6-3,-,CASRKLSRDRGTDTQYF,TGTGCCAGCAGAAAATTATCCCGGGACAGGGGGACAGATACGCAGTATTTT
TRBJ1-1,TRBD1,TRBV7-9,-,CASNDRGPYTEAFF,TGTGCCAGCAACGACAGGGGGCCTTACACTGAAGCTTTCTTT
TRBJ2-2,-,TRBV5-1,few,CASSLSLSTGELFF,TGCGCCAGCAGCTTAAGTCTCTCCACCGGGGAGCTGTTTTTT
TRBJ2-1,-,TRBV9,-,CASSVVSWGRTEQFF,TGTGCCAGCAGCGTAGTCTCGTGGGGCAGGACTGAGCAGTTCTTC
TRBJ2-7,-,TRBV30,few,CAWSPTGAGRVYEQYF,TGTGCCTGGAGTCCGACCGGGGCGGGAAGGGTCTACGAGCAGTACTTC
TRBJ2-1,-,TRBV12-3/TRBV12-4,-,CASGPGRTYNEQFF,TGTGCCAGCGGACCGGGACGCACCTACAATGAGCAGTTCTTC
TRBJ2-5,-,TRBV10-3,many,CAISESDRQETQYF,TGTGCCATCAGTGAGTCCGACAGGCAAGAGACCCAGTACTTC
TRBJ2-7,-,TRBV7-2,few,CASSLAGWGTEQYF,TGTGCCAGCAGCTTAGCGGGCTGGGGGACGGAGCAGTACTTC
TRBJ2-3,-,TRBV7-8,few,CASSQGGRTARDTQYF,TGTGCCAGCAGCCAAGGGGGACGGACTGCCCGGGATACGCAGTATTTT
TRBJ1-5,-,TRBV27,-,CASSLSGGRYSNQPQHF,TGTGCCAGCAGTTTATCGGGGGGCCGCTATAGCAATCAGCCCCAGCATTTT
TRBJ2-3,TRBD2,TRBV3-1,few,CASSPTLAGIDTQYF,TGTGCCAGCAGCCCAACACTAGCGGGGATAGATACGCAGTATTTT
TRBJ1-5,-,TRBV6-2/TRBV6-3,few,CASSLNRLNQPQHF,TGTGCCAGCAGTTTAAACAGGCTTAATCAGCCCCAGCATTTT
TRBJ2-4,-,TRBV29-1,few,CSVGRGGGIQYF,TGCAGCGTTGGTCGGGGAGGGGGCATTCAGTACTTC
TRBJ2-3,TRBD2,TRBV7-9,-,CALGGAGGRTDTQYF,TGTGCCTTAGGGGGAGCGGGGGGCCGCACAGATACGCAGTATTTT
TRBJ2-5,-,TRBV7-9,-,CASSFGTWDEKTQYF,TGTGCCAGCAGCTTCGGGACATGGGACGAGAAGACCCAGTACTTC
TRBJ1-5,-,TRBV6-2/TRBV6-3,few,CASRRQGYSNQPQHF,TGTGCCAGCCGACGTCAGGGTTATAGCAATCAGCCCCAGCATTTT
TRBJ2-3,-,TRBV4-3,many,CASSQDRATDTQYF,TGCGCCAGCAGCCAAGATCGAGCCACAGATACGCAGTATTTT
TRBJ1-1,TRBD1,TRBV5-1,-,CASSRQDRGTSNTEAFF,TGCGCCAGCAGCCGGCAAGACAGGGGGACATCGAACACTGAAGCTTTCTTT
TRBJ1-5,-,TRBV12-3/TRBV12-4,many,CASSLRGDSNQPQHF,TGTGCCAGCAGTTTACGGGGGGATAGCAATCAGCCCCAGCATTTT
TRBJ1-5,-,TRBV20-1,-,CSARGRVNQPQHF,TGCAGTGCTAGAGGACGAGTCAATCAGCCCCAGCATTTT
TRBJ2-5,TRBD2,TRBV14,many,CASSQESGRGPGETQYF,TGTGCCAGCAGCCAAGAATCCGGGAGGGGTCCAGGAGAGACCCAGTACTTC
TRBJ1-5,-,TRBV6-1,few,CASSDLAGVQPQHF,TGTGCCAGCAGCGACCTTGCGGGGGTTCAGCCCCAGCATTTT
TRBJ1-1,-,TRBV29-1,-,CSGTELNTEAFF,TGCAGTGGGACGGAATTGAACACTGAAGCTTTCTTT
TRBJ1-5,-,TRBV20-1,-,CSARALPDRRNQPQHF,TGCAGTGCTAGAGCTCTCCCGGACCGACGCAATCAGCCCCAGCATTTT
TRBJ2-4,-,TRBV4-3,-,CASSQVRGTAKNIQYF,TGCGCCAGCAGCCAAGTAAGGGGGACCGCCAAAAACATTCAGTACTTC
TRBJ1-4,TRBD1,TRBV15,few,CATSTDRGNEKLFF,TGTGCCACCAGCACTGACAGGGGGAATGAAAAACTGTTTTTT
TRBJ2-3,-,TRBV6-1,-,CASRGRGGRDTQYF,TGTGCCAGCAGGGGCAGAGGGGGGAGGGATACGCAGTATTTT
TRBJ2-3,TRBD2,TRBV4-2,-,CASSQDAGGPGTDTQYF,TGTGCCAGCAGCCAAGATGCGGGAGGGCCCGGCACAGATACGCAGTATTTT
TRBJ2-2,TRBD1,TRBV18,many,CASSPRQGDTGELFF,TGTGCCAGCAGCCCCAGACAGGGGGACACCGGGGAGCTGTTTTTT
TRBJ2-5,-,TRBV15,-,CATSWGPQETQYF,TGTGCCACCAGTTGGGGACCCCAAGAGACCCAGTACTTC
TRBJ1-2,TRBD1,TRBV4-1,-,CASSQDMTGGAHYGYTF,TGCGCCAGCAGCCAAGACATGACAGGGGGCGCGCACTATGGCTACACCTTC
TRBJ2-2,TRBD2,TRBV7-2,few,CASRVAGANTGELFF,TGTGCCAGCAGAGTAGCGGGAGCGAACACCGGGGAGCTGTTTTTT
TRBJ2-1,-,TRBV12-3/TRBV12-4,-,CASSSIRTYNEQFF,TGTGCCAGCAGCTCCATAAGGACTTACAATGAGCAGTTCTTC
TRBJ2-5,TRBD2,TRBV3-1,-,CASSQDWGSGGQTETQYF,TGTGCCAGCAGCCAAGATTGGGGTAGCGGGGGACAAACAGAGACCCAGTACTTC
TRBJ2-7,-,TRBV20-1,-,CSAGVQVRNEQYF,TGCAGTGCTGGGGTTCAGGTTCGGAACGAGCAGTACTTC
TRBJ1-2,-,TRBV20-1,-,CSAYKGQGRYGYTF,TGCAGTGCGTATAAGGGGCAGGGACGCTATGGCTACACCTTC
TRBJ1-6,-,TRBV6-1,few,CASRPSTYNSPLHF,TGTGCCAGCAGACCCTCGACCTATAATTCACCCCTCCACTTT
TRBJ2-2,-,TRBV7-6,-,CASSLVGTRGGLRTGELFF,TGTGCCAGCAGCTTAGTAGGAACCAGGGGGGGACTGAGAACCGGGGAGCTGTTTTTT
TRBJ2-7,-,TRBV20-1,-,CSARRLAWEQYF,TGCAGTGCTAGAAGACTGGCATGGGAGCAGTACTTC
TRBJ2-3,-,TRBV12-3/TRBV12-4,few,CASSFRRDPGDTQYF,TGTGCCAGCAGTTTTAGAAGGGACCCCGGGGATACGCAGTATTTT
TRBJ2-3,TRBD1,TRBV7-6,many,CASSRQGFTDTQYF,TGTGCCAGCAGCCGACAGGGCTTCACAGATACGCAGTATTTT
TRBJ2-4,-,TRBV6-5,-,CASSYVTGLAKNIQYF,TGTGCCAGCAGTTACGTTACAGGCCTAGCCAAAAACATTCAGTACTTC
TRBJ2-1,-,TRBV11-2,-,CASSLDGRGQPYNEQFF,TGTGCCAGCAGCTTAGACGGGCGGGGGCAGCCGTACAATGAGCAGTTCTTC
TRBJ2-7,-,TRBV3-1,-,CASSPSGTAGYEQYF,TGTGCCAGCAGCCCTTCCGGGACGGCAGGCTACGAGCAGTACTTC